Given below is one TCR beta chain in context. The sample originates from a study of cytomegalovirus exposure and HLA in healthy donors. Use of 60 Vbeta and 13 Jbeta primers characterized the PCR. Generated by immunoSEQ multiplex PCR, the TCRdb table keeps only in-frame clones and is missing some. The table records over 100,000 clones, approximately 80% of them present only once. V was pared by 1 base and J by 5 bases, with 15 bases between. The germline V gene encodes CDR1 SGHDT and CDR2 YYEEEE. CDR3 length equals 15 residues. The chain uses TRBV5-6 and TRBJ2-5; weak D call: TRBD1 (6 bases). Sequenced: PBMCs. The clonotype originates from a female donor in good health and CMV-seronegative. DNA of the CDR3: TGTGCCAGCAGCTTGCGCCCAGGGGCGCTGGAGACCCAGTACTTC. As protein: CASSLRPGALETQYF.